The 22 T cell receptor beta chains below were found in one sample sequenced in a study of breast tumors, draining lymph nodes, adjacent tissues. TCRdb processed the multiplex PCR reads anew with MiXCR; each CDR3 protein has one entry. The data show about 200,000 distinct CDR3 sequences, 30% to 35% seen once. Axillary draining lymph nodes of breast cancer patients supplied the node samples. The specimen sequenced was axillary lymph node tissue. The receptors were gathered from a female donor with breast cancer. Some clones in this sample may be carry-over from other donors' samples.

The chain joins TRBV19 to TRBJ1-2; D is uncertain. Germline V CDR1 and CDR2: LNHDA, SQIVND (reference sequence). The CDR3 extends over 12 amino acids. V lost 7 bases and J lost 2, with 8 bases in between. Here the CDR3 DNA reads TGTGCCAGTAAGACAACCAACTATGGCTACACCTTC. Encoded protein: CASKTTNYGYTF. Looking up the rest from reference TRBV19 and TRBJ1-2 gives the full variable domain: DGGITQSPKYLFRKEGQNVTLSCEQNLNHDAMYWYRQDPGQGLRLIYYSQIVNDFQKGDIAEGYSVSREKKESFPLTVTSAQKNPTAFYLCASKTTNYGYTFGSGTRLTVV.

J is TRBJ1-2 and V is TRBV2; no definite D call. CDR1 is SNHLY and CDR2 is FYNNEI in the germline V gene. V was cut by 3 bases and J by 7 bases, with 18 bases left in between. This CDR3 has 15 amino acids. CDR3 protein: CASSDFGTGLGGYTF. The CDR3 region has the DNA TGTGCCAGCAGTGATTTTGGTACTGGCTTGGGTGGCTACACCTTC. The entire variable domain, with the rest obtained from reference TRBV2 and TRBJ1-2, is as follows: EPEVTQTPSHQVTQMGQEVILRCVPISNHLYFYWYRQILGQKVEFLVSFYNNEISEKSEIFDDQFSVERPDGSNFTLKIRSTKLEDSAMYFCASSDFGTGLGGYTFGSGTRLTVV.

In its sample, this clonotype was seen a few times. A much larger clonotype is one base distant, so this may be a read error. The chain employs TRBV20-1 and TRBJ2-7, with D maybe TRBD1 (5 bases). This CDR3 has 12 residues. Germline CDR1 and CDR2: DFQATT and SNEGSKA (reference sequence). In DNA form, the CDR3 reads TGCAGTGCTGCTGGGGCGGTCTACGAGCCGTACTTC. Translating gives CSAAGAVYEPYF.

The chain couples TRBV6-2 or TRBV6-3 to TRBJ2-3, with 9 bases aligning to TRBD2. Germline assignment: CDR1 MNHEY and CDR2 SVGEGT. The CDR3 runs 18 residues. J lost 1 base, V lost 8 bases, and 16 bases had no gene match. The CDR3 DNA reads as TGTGCCAGCGCCGGCGCGGGAGGGAGGAGCCTACGCACAGATACGCAGTATTTT. Protein: CASAGAGGRSLRTDTQYF.

Many counts were recorded for this clonotype. This chain connects TRBV25-1 to TRBJ2-2; D not certain. The CDR3 has 13 amino acids. Trimming pared 3 bases from V and 6 bases from J, leaving 8 bases between. In germline, CDR1 is MGHDK, CDR2 SYGVNS. CDR3 sequence reads: CASSDVAPGELFF. The CDR3 DNA sequence: TGTGCCAGCAGTGATGTTGCTCCCGGGGAGCTGTTTTTT.

This clonotype came up many times. The rearrangement links TRBV7-2 to TRBJ2-1; 15 bases match TRBD2. Germline V CDR1 and CDR2: SGHTA, FQGNSA. The CDR3 extends over 16 amino acids. V trimming: 4 bases; J trimming: 9 bases; junction bases outside the gene matches: 7. Here the CDR3 reads CASSSFLGLAGGEQFF. In DNA form, the CDR3 reads TGTGCCAGCAGCTCTTTTTTGGGACTAGCGGGGGGTGAGCAGTTCTTC.

This clonotype was found many times. The V gene is TRBV19, the J gene TRBJ2-2; D unresolved. V was clipped by 3 bases and J by 2 bases, with 10 bases between them. The CDR3 loop spans 15 amino acids. Germline V CDR1 and CDR2: LNHDA, SQIVND (reference sequence). In nucleotides, the CDR3 is TGTGCCAGTAGTATTGTGGGTTCCAACACCGGGGAGCTGTTTTTT. It codes for CASSIVGSNTGELFF. The full variable domain, its missing parts supplied by reference TRBV19 and TRBJ2-2, is DGGITQSPKYLFRKEGQNVTLSCEQNLNHDAMYWYRQDPGQGLRLIYYSQIVNDFQKGDIAEGYSVSREKKESFPLTVTSAQKNPTAFYLCASSIVGSNTGELFFGEGSRLTVL.

This clonotype was seen only a few times. The chain links TRBV20-1 to TRBJ1-2; 8 bases are shared with TRBD1. V lost 5 bases and J lost 5; bases outside the gene matches: 7. The CDR3 totals 13 residues. CDR1 is DFQATT, CDR2 SNEGSKA, per germline (reference sequence). CDR3: CSAGKTGVYGYTF. The DNA for the CDR3 is TGCAGTGCTGGGAAGACAGGGGTTTATGGCTACACCTTC.

This clonotype was recorded at least ten times. The rearrangement joins TRBV19 to TRBJ2-7; possible D gene TRBD1, 6 bases. Germline loops: CDR1 LNHDA, CDR2 SQIVND (reference sequence). V was pared by 3 bases and J by 5 bases, with 11 bases between. The CDR3 runs to 13 residues. The CDR3 here is CASSIVKGDEQYF. Here the CDR3 DNA reads TGTGCCAGTAGTATCGTGAAGGGGGACGAGCAGTACTTC.

This chain uses TRBV2 with TRBJ2-7; 8 positions agree with TRBD2. The CDR3 runs 17 residues. In germline, CDR1 is SNHLY, CDR2 FYNNEI. With 9 bases clipped from V and 6 bases from J, the junction kept 22 bases outside the gene matches. As DNA, the CDR3 is TGTGCCAGGGGTAAAGTACAGACGGGGGGGAATCCCTGCGAGCAGTACTTC. Encoded protein: CARGKVQTGGNPCEQYF.

The V call is TRBV20-1, the J call TRBJ2-2; 15 bases match TRBD2. V was clipped by 2 bases and J by 4 bases; unmatched bases: 11. The germline V gene encodes CDR1 DFQATT and CDR2 SNEGSKA (reference sequence). The CDR3 contains 19 residues. The chain's CDR3 is CSARTSGTSGGLSTGELFF. CDR3 nucleotide sequence: TGCAGTGCTAGAACTTCCGGGACTAGCGGGGGGCTTTCCACCGGGGAGCTGTTTTTT.

This clonotype was counted ten times or more. The chain combines TRBV5-1 with TRBJ2-2, with D uncertain. The germline V gene encodes CDR1 SGHRS and CDR2 YFSETQ. Trimming took 0 bases from V and 3 from J, leaving 9 bases between them. The CDR3 totals 15 residues. CDR3 protein: CASSLASVHTGELFF. DNA for the CDR3: TGCGCCAGCAGCTTGGCCTCGGTACACACCGGGGAGCTGTTTTTT.

The chain combines TRBV19 with TRBJ2-5, with 12 bases lining up with TRBD1. This CDR3 region has 15 residues. J lost 2 bases, V lost 10 bases, and 8 bases had no gene match. The germline CDR1 and CDR2 sequences are LNHDA and SQIVND (reference sequence). The CDR3 protein is CANGTGGYGQETQYF. The CDR3, as DNA: TGTGCCAACGGGACAGGGGGCTACGGGCAAGAGACCCAGTACTTC.

Turning to this clonotype: A clone one base away is much larger, so this may be a read error. This chain connects TRBV13 to TRBJ2-3, with 12 nucleotides matching TRBD2. This CDR3 has 20 residues. The J segment lost 0 bases and the V segment lost 2 bases, leaving 12 bases of the junction unmatched. CDR1 is PRHDT, CDR2 FYEKMQ, per germline (reference sequence). The CDR3 here is CASSLRGGRTSGTSTDTQYF. The CDR3 DNA is TGTGCCAGCAGCTTACGGGGAGGCAGGACTAGCGGGACTAGCACAGATACGCAGTATTTT.

This clonotype was detected ten times or more. The rearrangement uses TRBV5-8 and TRBJ2-6; no definite D call. This CDR3 region has 13 residues. V lost 7 bases, J lost 2 bases, and 7 bases lay in between. Germline V gives CDR1 SGHTS, CDR2 YDEGEE. CDR3 sequence: CASGGAGANVLTF. Written as DNA, the CDR3 is TGTGCCAGCGGCGGCGCTGGGGCCAACGTCCTGACTTTC.

Of note for this clonotype: A much larger clonotype is one base distant, so this may be a read error. This rearrangement joins TRBV14 to TRBJ2-6, with 8 bases identical to TRBD1. Germline values: CDR1 SGHDN, CDR2 FVKESK. The CDR3 is made up of 16 amino acids. In DNA, the CDR3 is TGTGCCAGCAGCCTACGCTCAGGGCAGGGGGCCAACGCCCTGACTTTC. This encodes CASSLRSGQGANALTF.

The chain joins TRBV5-1 to TRBJ2-5, with D possibly matching TRBD2 (6 bases). Trimming took off 4 bases at V and 3 bases at J, with 13 bases between the two ends. Per germline, CDR1 SGHRS and CDR2 YFSETQ. The length of the CDR3 is 14 residues. The chain's CDR3 is CASSMIGTEETQYF. As DNA, the CDR3 is TGCGCCAGCAGCATGATCGGGACTGAAGAGACCCAGTACTTC.

Many counts were recorded for this clonotype. The CDR3 loop is CAISEGQFNSPLHF. As DNA, the CDR3 is TGTGCCATCAGTGAGGGACAGTTTAATTCACCCCTCCACTTT. The rearrangement uses TRBV10-3 and TRBJ1-6; maybe TRBD1 (6 bases). V dropped 2 bases and J dropped 6 bases, with 8 bases sitting between them. Germline assignment: CDR1 ENHRY and CDR2 SYGVKD. The CDR3 covers 14 residues.

This clonotype was counted ten times or more. The rearrangement joins TRBV20-1 to TRBJ2-2; D uncertain. The germline V gene encodes CDR1 DFQATT and CDR2 SNEGSKA (reference sequence). V was pared by 3 bases and J by 2 bases, with 4 bases between. CDR3 size: 12 residues. This CDR3 is CSASGNTGELFF. The CDR3 bases are TGCAGTGCTAGCGGTAACACCGGGGAGCTGTTTTTT.

This clonotype appeared many times. The genes are TRBV10-3 and TRBJ1-5; tentatively, D is TRBD1 (6 bases). From germline, CDR1 is ENHRY and CDR2 SYGVKD. V was shortened by 3 bases and J by 3 bases, with 15 bases between the two germline ends. The CDR3 is 16 residues long. CDR3: CAISERGPFDNQPQHF. DNA for the CDR3: TGTGCCATCAGTGAACGGGGGCCGTTCGACAATCAGCCCCAGCATTTT.

This clonotype was recorded at least ten times. The V call is TRBV5-4, the J call TRBJ2-5; D is unresolved. Per germline, CDR1 SGHNT and CDR2 YYREEE (reference sequence). Trimming removed 0 bases from V and 3 bases from J, with 9 bases in between. This CDR3 is 14 amino acids long. The CDR3 DNA reads as TGTGCCAGCAGCTTGGGGGGTGGAAAAGAGACCCAGTACTTC. This codes for CASSLGGGKETQYF.

This clonotype was observed many times. The chain joins TRBV7-2 to TRBJ2-7; 7 bases align to TRBD1. V dropped 7 bases and J dropped 3; count of bases not matched to a gene: 6. Germline lookup yields CDR1 SGHTA and CDR2 FQGNSA. The CDR3 is made up of 13 amino acids. Here the CDR3 reads CASTDRAGYEQYF. Written as DNA, the CDR3 is TGTGCCAGCACCGACAGGGCCGGCTACGAGCAGTACTTC. Supplemented by reference TRBV7-2 and TRBJ2-7, the full variable domain reads GAGVSQSPSNKVTEKGKDVELRCDPISGHTALYWYRQSLGQGLEFLIYFQGNSAPDKSGLPSDRFSAERTGGSVSTLTIQRTQQEDSAVYLCASTDRAGYEQYFGPGTRLTVT.